The 16 T cell receptor beta chains below come from one sample, sequenced in a study of T-cell memory formation after mild COVID-19. Via MiXCR, TCRdb re-called the 5' RACE reads, giving one row per CDR3 protein. There are some 150,000 distinct CDR3 sequences in the sample; more than 13% occur only once, and around 28% lies in the top ten. Sequencing used PBMCs or a T cell subset sorted from them (not recorded which). The receptors shown here come from an adult woman who had mild COVID-19 (a few samples of this study predate the infection). Cell type and time point are not known.

This clonotype was counted only a few times. The chain recombines TRBV5-1 with TRBJ2-5, with 12 bases that match TRBD2. CDR1 SGHRS and CDR2 YFSETQ come from the germline V gene. After removal of 5 bases from V and 0 bases from J, the junction contained 8 bases not matched to a gene. This CDR3 comprises 17 residues. The CDR3 is CASSAPRLAGDQETQYF. CDR3 nucleotide sequence: TGCGCCAGCAGTGCTCCCAGACTAGCGGGAGACCAAGAGACCCAGTACTTC.

The chain employs TRBV5-1 and TRBJ2-7, with a possible D match to TRBD1 (5 bases). Trimming removed 4 bases at V and 0 bases at J, with 8 bases between. CDR3 length: 13 amino acids. Germline V gene data show CDR1 as SGHRS and CDR2 as YFSETQ. CDR3 DNA sequence: TGCGCCAGCAGCATGGACATCTCCTACGAGCAGTACTTC. Encoded protein: CASSMDISYEQYF.

The chain employs TRBV5-4 and TRBJ1-2; 8 nucleotides align to TRBD1. CDR3 length: 14 residues. V gave up 4 bases and J gave up 4 bases; unmatched junction bases: 6. CDR1 is SGHNT, CDR2 YYREEE, per germline (reference sequence). The CDR3 sequence: CASSHRDRIYGYTF. CDR3 in DNA: TGTGCCAGCAGCCACCGGGACAGGATCTATGGCTACACCTTC.

The rearrangement uses TRBV7-6 and TRBJ2-2; D remains ambiguous. The ends were cut back, 5 bases at V and 5 bases at J, with 6 bases in the middle. Per germline, CDR1 SGHVS and CDR2 FNYEAQ. This CDR3 is built from 12 residues. The CDR3 DNA sequence: TGTGCCAGCAGCCCTGCTACCGGGGAGCTGTTTTTT. This encodes CASSPATGELFF.

The V and J genes are TRBV4-2 and TRBJ1-5; no firm D call. The CDR3 is made up of 15 amino acids. V lost 4 bases and J lost 2, with 12 bases in between. Germline loops: CDR1 LGHNA, CDR2 YNFKEQ. The CDR3 DNA reads TGTGCCAGCAGCCTAGGACTGGGAGGCAATCAGCCCCAGCATTTT. Translating it yields CASSLGLGGNQPQHF.

The chain uses TRBV6-2 or TRBV6-3 and TRBJ1-1, with 10 bases matching TRBD1. The germline gives CDR1 MNHEY, CDR2 SVGEGT. The CDR3 consists of 16 residues. V dropped 6 bases and J dropped 4; count of bases not matched to a gene: 11. The CDR3 DNA sequence: TGTGCCAGCAGGAGGGACAGGGGAAGTGGAAGCACTGAAGCTTTCTTT. Translating it yields CASRRDRGSGSTEAFF.

This chain joins TRBV4-1 and TRBJ2-7, with 9 bases fitting TRBD1. The germline V gene has CDR1 MGHRA and CDR2 YSYEKL. V gave up 6 bases and J gave up 2 bases; unmatched junction bases: 2. The CDR3 covers 13 residues. The DNA for the CDR3 is TGCGCCAGCAGAGGGACAGGGACCTACGAGCAGTACTTC. Its protein product is CASRGTGTYEQYF.

V and J are TRBV24-1 and TRBJ2-1, with 10 bases fitting TRBD2. CDR1 is KGHDR and CDR2 is SFDVKD in the germline V gene. The CDR3 covers 15 residues. Germline trimming cut 4 bases from V and 7 bases from J; bases unmatched to any gene: 6. CDR3 nucleotide sequence: TGTGCCACCAGTGACCAGATAGCGGGGGGAAATGAGCAGTTCTTC. Its protein product is CATSDQIAGGNEQFF.

This chain connects TRBV7-8 to TRBJ2-5, with 11 bases matching TRBD1. The CDR3 totals 16 residues. Germline CDR1 reads SGHVS; CDR2 reads FQNEAQ. Germline trimming cut 5 bases from V and 3 bases from J; bases unmatched to any gene: 8. Here the CDR3 reads CASSLRDRGYKETQYF. The CDR3, as DNA: TGTGCCAGCAGCCTGCGGGACAGGGGGTATAAAGAGACCCAGTACTTC.

V is TRBV7-2 and J is TRBJ1-2; no definite D call. Trimming cost V 5 bases and J 2 bases, with 3 bases left between them. The CDR3 spans 11 residues. Germline V gene lookup returns CDR1 SGHTA and CDR2 FQGNSA. CDR3 sequence (DNA): TGTGCCAGCAGCGCCAACTATGGCTACACCTTC. This encodes CASSANYGYTF.

This chain joins TRBV20-1 and TRBJ2-1; no firm D call. Germline V gene lookup returns CDR1 DFQATT and CDR2 SNEGSKA (reference sequence). Trimming left V 3 bases short and J 1 base short, with 16 bases between. The CDR3 loop spans 16 amino acids. For the CDR3, the DNA is TGCAGTGCTAGTTTGCCCGCCACCTTATCCTACAATGAGCAGTTCTTC. As protein: CSASLPATLSYNEQFF.

This clonotype appeared a few times. The chain employs TRBV7-9 and TRBJ2-1; D unresolved. This CDR3 spans 14 amino acids. Trimming took off 1 base at V and 8 bases at J, with 12 bases between the two ends. Germline loops: CDR1 SEHNR, CDR2 FQNEAQ (reference sequence). The CDR3 sequence: CASSLGLRWDEQFF. The CDR3, as DNA: TGTGCCAGCAGCTTAGGCCTACGATGGGATGAGCAGTTCTTC.

This chain joins TRBV6-2 or TRBV6-3 and TRBJ2-7; 9 nucleotides line up with TRBD2. In germline, CDR1 is MNHEY, CDR2 SVGEGT. After removal of 0 bases from V and 3 bases from J, the junction contained 3 bases not matched to a gene. This CDR3 is built from 15 residues. CDR3 loop: CASSYSTSGDYEQYF. CDR3 DNA sequence: TGTGCCAGCAGTTACTCGACTAGCGGAGACTACGAGCAGTACTTC.

As for this clonotype: Given a much more abundant clone one base away, this may be a read error. This chain uses TRBV5-6 with TRBJ1-5; D unclear. V gave up 2 bases and J gave up 2 bases, with 5 bases separating them. CDR1 is SGHDT, CDR2 YYEEEE, per germline. This CDR3 has 13 residues. CDR3 DNA: TGTGCCAGCAGCTTCGGGGGCAATCAGCCCCAGCATTTT. Translated: CASSFGGNQPQHF. The complete variable domain, with remaining parts taken from reference TRBV5-6 and TRBJ1-5, reads DAGVTQSPTHLIKTRGQQVTLRCSPKSGHDTVSWYQQALGQGPQFIFQYYEEEERQRGNFPDRFSGHQFPNYSSELNVNALLLGDSALYLCASSFGGNQPQHFGDGTRLSIL.

V and J are TRBV20-1 and TRBJ2-7, with D uncertain. This CDR3 is 11 amino acids long. Trimming removed 2 bases from V and 4 bases from J, with 6 bases in between. In germline, CDR1 is DFQATT, CDR2 SNEGSKA (reference sequence). The CDR3 sequence: CSARFGYEQYF. CDR3 DNA: TGCAGTGCTAGATTCGGGTACGAGCAGTACTTC.

The J gene is TRBJ2-7, the V gene TRBV6-5; 13 nucleotides match TRBD2. CDR3 size: 16 residues. V shed 10 bases, J shed 3 bases, and the junction held 12 bases outside the gene matches. Germline V lookup: CDR1 MNHEY, CDR2 SVGAGI. CDR3 sequence (DNA): TGTGCCACCGCCCCTCGGACTAGCGGGAGTCTCTACGAGCAGTACTTC. Translation: CATAPRTSGSLYEQYF.